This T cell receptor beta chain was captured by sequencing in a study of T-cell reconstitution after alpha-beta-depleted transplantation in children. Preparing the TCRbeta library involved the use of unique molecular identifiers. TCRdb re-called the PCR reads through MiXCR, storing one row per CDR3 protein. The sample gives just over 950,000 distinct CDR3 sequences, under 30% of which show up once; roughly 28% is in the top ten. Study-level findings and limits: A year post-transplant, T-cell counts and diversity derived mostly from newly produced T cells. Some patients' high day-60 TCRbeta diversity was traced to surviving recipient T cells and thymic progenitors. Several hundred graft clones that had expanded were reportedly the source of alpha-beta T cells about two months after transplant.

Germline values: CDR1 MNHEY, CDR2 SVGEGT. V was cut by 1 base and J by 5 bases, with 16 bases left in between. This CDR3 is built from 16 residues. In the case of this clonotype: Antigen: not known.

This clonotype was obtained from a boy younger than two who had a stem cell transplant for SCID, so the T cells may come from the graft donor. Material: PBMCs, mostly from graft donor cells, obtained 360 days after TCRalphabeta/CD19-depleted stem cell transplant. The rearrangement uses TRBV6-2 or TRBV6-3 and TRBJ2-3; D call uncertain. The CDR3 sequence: CASSYLPGFRRDTQYF. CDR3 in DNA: TGTGCCAGCAGTTACTTGCCCGGGTTCCGTAGAGATACGCAGTATTTT.